This TCR beta chain stems from a study of graft-versus-host responses after intestinal transplantation. Study at large: Anti-thymocyte globulin induction was given to all recipients, followed by tacrolimus and steroids for two to four years.

Germline assignment: CDR1 MGHDK and CDR2 SYGVNS. The CDR3 runs 14 residues. Trimming removed 6 bases at V and 4 bases at J, with 13 bases between. Sequencing used immunoSEQ multiplex PCR; TCRdb keeps in-frame clones, though not all of them. Of tens of thousands of clones listed, 89% are singletons. Concerning this clone: Antigen specificity is unknown.

Sample: unstimulated CD4+ T cells sorted from spleen or lymph node cells, taken before transplant. This receptor was obtained from a human donor who was the organ donor for an intestinal transplant. This chain links TRBV25-1 with TRBJ2-1; a possible D gene is TRBD2 (5 bases). This CDR3 reads CASRGAAMYNEQFF. The CDR3 bases are TGTGCCAGCAGGGGAGCAGCCATGTACAATGAGCAGTTCTTC.